The following is a T cell receptor (beta chain) sequence with its context. Its antigen is not identified. Chemo-refractory metastatic non-small-cell lung cancer patients were treated with focal radiation plus CTLA-4 blockade with ipilimumab. Clones were sequenced by immunoSEQ multiplex PCR, and TCRdb holds only the in-frame ones, with some missing. The table records approximately 70,000 clones, 65% to 85% of them present only once. This entry belongs to a study of radiotherapy plus CTLA-4 blockade in lung cancer. Study at large: For approximately 19% of patients, objective responses occurred, and roughly 30% had disease control.

Regarding the study as a whole: Blood saw expansion of tumor-derived TCR clones after radiotherapy plus ipilimumab. The best predictor of response was reported to be early blood T cell clone dynamics, with interferon-beta.

V dropped 5 bases and J dropped 8; count of bases not matched to a gene: 8. The CDR3 runs 13 residues. Germline loops: CDR1 SEHNR, CDR2 FQNEAQ (reference sequence). V and J are TRBV7-9 and TRBJ1-2; TRBD1 agrees at 7 bases. The TCR sequence derives from a human donor with non-small cell lung cancer whose response to radiotherapy plus ipilimumab could not be evaluated. Some clones in this sample may be carry-over from other donors' samples. The starting material was peripheral blood, obtained from a patient treated with radiotherapy plus ipilimumab. This chain's CDR3 is CASSRGGLEGYTF. The CDR3 DNA follows: TGTGCCAGCAGCCGAGGGGGCCTTGAGGGCTACACCTTC.